This TCR beta chain was identified in a study of T-cell reconstitution after alpha-beta-depleted transplantation in children. Germline values: CDR1 SEHNR, CDR2 FQNEAQ (reference sequence). CDR3 length: 16 residues. The ends were cut back, 2 bases at V and 6 bases at J, with 17 bases in the middle. This clonotype has just a few counts. Its antigen is undetermined. TCRbeta library preparation incorporated unique molecular identifiers. From the PCR reads, TCRdb called clonotypes with MiXCR, one entry per CDR3 protein. The table records 600,000 to 800,000 distinct CDR3 sequences, roughly 14% of them present only once. Broader study findings: Surviving recipient T cells and thymic progenitors underlay high day-60 TCRbeta diversity in some patients.

The sequence came from a girl aged 2 to 9 with congenital amegakaryocytic thrombocytopenia, due to receive a stem cell transplant. Sequencing was performed on PBMCs, taken before TCRalphabeta/CD19-depleted stem cell transplant. This rearrangement joins TRBV7-9 to TRBJ2-1; D not certain. CDR3 residues: CASSLLFRGNRNEQFF. For the CDR3, the DNA is TGTGCCAGCAGCTTATTATTCCGCGGAAACCGCAATGAGCAGTTCTTC.